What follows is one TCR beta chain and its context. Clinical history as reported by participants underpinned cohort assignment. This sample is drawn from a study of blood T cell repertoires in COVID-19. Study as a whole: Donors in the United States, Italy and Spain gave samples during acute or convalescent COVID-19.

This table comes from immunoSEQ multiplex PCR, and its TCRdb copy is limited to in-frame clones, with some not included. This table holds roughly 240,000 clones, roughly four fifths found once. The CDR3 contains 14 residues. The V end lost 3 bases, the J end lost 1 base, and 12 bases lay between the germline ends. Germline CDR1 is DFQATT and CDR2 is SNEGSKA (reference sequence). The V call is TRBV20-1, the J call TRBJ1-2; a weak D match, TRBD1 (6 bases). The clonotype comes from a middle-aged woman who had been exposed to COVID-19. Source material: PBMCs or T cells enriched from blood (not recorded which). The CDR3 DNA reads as TGCAGTGCTAGTTCCGGGGGGCGTAACTATGGCTACACCTTC. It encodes CSASSGGRNYGYTF.